This T cell receptor beta chain was captured in a study of CD8 T cells in ankylosing spondylitis. General study points: Relatively scarce in peripheral blood, disease-linked clones were CD8+. Existing reports had already noted some motif variants in reactive arthritis synovial fluid and blood. A motif of eight or nine highly homologous TCR beta variants was seen as apparently characteristic of ankylosing spondylitis blood. Matched ankylosing spondylitis synovial fluid reportedly showed significant enrichment of disease-linked clones.

The CDR3 is made up of 13 amino acids. Trimming stripped 3 bases from V and 4 bases from J, with 9 bases between. Germline V lookup: CDR1 ENHRY, CDR2 SYGVKD. In making TCR beta libraries, quantitative 5'-RACE with molecular barcodes was used. Each CDR3 protein is one row after TCRdb ran MiXCR on the 5' RACE reads. The data show about 460,000 distinct CDR3 sequences, less than 6% seen once. This clonotype was observed many times. Its target is unknown. The chain couples TRBV10-3 to TRBJ1-1, with D possibly TRBD1 on 5 matching bases. Material: blood, either unsorted or a sorted T cell fraction (not recorded which). The receptor was derived from a male donor with ankylosing spondylitis. Written as DNA, the CDR3 is TGTGCCATCAGTGATGGGGGTACCACTGAAGCTTTCTTT. It specifies CAISDGGTTEAFF.